This TCR beta chain emerged from a study of blood T cells in healthy people across ages. CDR1 LNHNV and CDR2 YYDKDF come from the germline V gene (reference sequence). The CDR3 spans 13 residues. V lost 7 bases, J lost 2 bases, and 10 bases lay in between. This clonotype was counted a few times. A second about 6 to 11 cycle PCR used barcoded and J-beta primers. TCRdb called the 5' RACE reads again in MiXCR, with one record for every CDR3 protein. The data hold under 2,000,000 distinct CDR3 sequences, with around 50% observed a single time. The specimen was blood. The sequence derives from a middle-aged woman in good health. The rearrangement links TRBV15 to TRBJ2-3; no firm D call. The CDR3 here is CATTRLTTDTQYF. CDR3 sequence (DNA): TGTGCCACCACCCGTCTGACCACAGATACGCAGTATTTT.